What follows are 15 T cell receptor beta chains derived from one specimen sequenced in a study of shared clonotypes between healthy human individuals. Generated by immunoSEQ multiplex PCR, the TCRdb table keeps only in-frame clones and is missing some. Of approximately 640,000 clones listed, 55% to 75% are singletons. What was sequenced was memory CD4+ T cells sorted from blood. The subset is: CD45RA-negative fraction. The source is a woman in her twenties or thirties in good health.

J is TRBJ1-1 and V is TRBV11-1; D uncertain. The V end lost 5 bases, the J end lost 1 base, and 11 bases lay between the germline ends. The V gene's germline CDR1 is SGHAT and CDR2 FQDESV (reference sequence). This CDR3 is built from 14 residues. The CDR3 is CASSHAAGNTEAFF. CDR3 nucleotide sequence: TGTGCCAGCAGCCACGCGGCAGGGAACACTGAAGCTTTCTTT.

The chain combines TRBV5-6 with TRBJ2-7; perhaps TRBD2 as D (5 bases). CDR3 length: 13 amino acids. Germline CDR1 reads SGHDT; CDR2 reads YYEEEE. With 5 bases removed from V and 1 base from J, the gap between germline ends came to 10 bases. In nucleotides, the CDR3 is TGTGCCAGCAGTAGGACTGGATCCTACGAGCAGTACTTC. It translates to CASSRTGSYEQYF.

For this clone: At one end the junction does not follow the germline gene, possibly because of a read error. V is TRBV28 and J is TRBJ2-2; no clear D. The CDR3 is 13 residues long. Germline loops: CDR1 MDHEN, CDR2 SYDVKM. The CDR3 DNA sequence: TGTGCCAGCAGAAGAGCGAACTCCGGGGAGCTGTTTTTT. Translated, it gives CASRRANSGELFF.

This clone was seen a few times. This chain links TRBV6-4 with TRBJ1-6; TRBD1 might be the D (5 bases). CDR3 length: 13 residues. In germline, CDR1 is MRHNA, CDR2 SNTAGT. Trimming shortened V by 10 bases and J by 8 bases, and 15 bases separated the two germline ends. The CDR3 is CATRAQADSPLHF. The CDR3 bases are TGTGCCACCCGTGCACAGGCCGATTCACCCCTCCACTTT.

The J gene is TRBJ1-2, the V gene TRBV9; 8 bases align to TRBD1. Germline V lookup: CDR1 SGDLS, CDR2 YYNGEE. V lost 4 bases and J lost 8; bases outside the gene matches: 10. The CDR3 loop spans 14 amino acids. The CDR3 here is CASSLRTGTVGYTF. CDR3 in DNA: TGTGCCAGCAGCTTACGGACAGGGACGGTCGGCTACACCTTC.

The count of this clone is one. V is TRBV6-5 and J is TRBJ1-2; tentative D call: TRBD1 (6 bases). The CDR3 contains 15 residues. Germline CDR1 reads MNHEY; CDR2 reads SVGAGI. V gave up 6 bases and J gave up 2 bases, with 16 bases separating them. This chain's CDR3 is CASSAGVRGNYGYTF. CDR3 bases: TGTGCCAGCAGCGCGGGGGTGAGGGGGAACTATGGCTACACCTTC.

The chain has TRBV7-9 and TRBJ2-2; 8 nucleotides match TRBD1. The ends lost 3 bases at V and 7 bases at J; junction bases unmatched: 10. The CDR3 loop spans 16 amino acids. CDR1 and CDR2 (germline): SEHNR, FQNEAQ (reference sequence). The CDR3: CASSLDRVLTGGELFF. The CDR3 nucleotides read TGTGCCAGCAGCTTGGACAGGGTTTTAACGGGCGGGGAGCTGTTTTTT.

The CDR3 is CASKTWDFSSDEQYF. CDR3 DNA sequence: TGTGCCAGTAAGACTTGGGACTTCTCGAGTGACGAGCAGTACTTC. The chain has TRBV7-8 and TRBJ2-7; TRBD2 is a possible D gene (6 bases). Trimming took off 9 bases at V and 5 bases at J, with 23 bases between the two ends. This CDR3 comprises 15 residues. From germline, CDR1 is SGHVS and CDR2 FQNEAQ.

Note on this clone: Other DNA sequences from this sample encode an identical CDR3 as well. This rearrangement joins TRBV18 to TRBJ1-2, with D unclear. V was trimmed by 3 bases and J by 4 bases, leaving 6 bases between them. This CDR3 is 12 amino acids long. Germline V lookup: CDR1 KGHSH, CDR2 LQKENI. The CDR3 protein is CASSPGGYGYTF. The DNA of the CDR3 is TGTGCCAGCTCACCTGGCGGCTATGGCTACACCTTC.

The CDR3 sequence is CASSSIMDSKPQHF. CDR3 bases: TGTGCCAGCAGTTCAATCATGGACTCTAAGCCCCAGCATTTT. The chain joins TRBV28 to TRBJ1-5; unclear D gene. Germline V gene data show CDR1 as MDHEN and CDR2 as SYDVKM. V lost 4 bases and J lost 8, with 15 bases in between. CDR3 size: 14 residues.

This sequence joins TRBV5-5 and TRBJ2-1; D unclear. With 0 bases removed from V and 2 bases from J, the gap between germline ends came to 9 bases. Looked up from germline, CDR1 is SGHKS and CDR2 is YYEKEE (reference sequence). The length of the CDR3 is 15 residues. In DNA form, the CDR3 reads TGTGCCAGCAGCTTGGTGGTTAATCCCTACAATGAGCAGTTCTTC. It codes for CASSLVVNPYNEQFF.

V is TRBV29-1 and J is TRBJ2-5; no definite D call. The end of the DNA is better explained by TRBJ2-7, so the J call may be wrong. Germline CDR1 SQVTM, CDR2 ANQGSEA. The CDR3 is made up of 11 amino acids. CDR3 amino acids: CSVEYLYEQYF. Here the CDR3 DNA reads TGCAGCGTTGAATACCTTTACGAGCAGTACTTC.

The table lists this clone with a few counts. Other DNA sequences within the sample encode an identical CDR3. The V call is TRBV7-2, the J call TRBJ1-5; D might be TRBD1 (5 bases). The germline V gene has CDR1 SGHTA and CDR2 FQGNSA. This CDR3 has 15 residues. Trimming took off 5 bases at V and 0 bases at J, with 11 bases between the two ends. Written as DNA, the CDR3 is TGTGCCAGCAGCGCAGACAGTCTTAGCAATCAGCCCCAGCATTTT. Its protein is CASSADSLSNQPQHF.

This chain uses TRBV5-1 with TRBJ1-3; tentatively, D is TRBD1 (6 bases). This CDR3 is built from 19 residues. Trimming cost V 4 bases and J 0 bases, with 23 bases left between them. CDR1 is SGHRS, CDR2 YFSETQ, per germline. The CDR3 loop is CASSILTGPAPSSGNTIYF. Here the CDR3 DNA reads TGCGCCAGCAGCATCCTAACAGGGCCCGCTCCCAGCTCTGGAAACACCATATATTTT.

CDR3 sequence: CASSEGQIQETQYF. For the CDR3, the DNA is TGTGCCAGCAGCGAGGGACAGATCCAAGAGACCCAGTACTTC. V is TRBV7-9 and J is TRBJ2-5; TRBD1 matches 7 bases. The germline CDR1 and CDR2 sequences are SEHNR and FQNEAQ (reference sequence). V was pared by 5 bases and J by 1 base, with 4 bases of the junction left unmatched. CDR3 size: 14 residues.